This is a list of T cell receptor beta chains from one sample in a study of T cell responses to AZD1222 COVID-19 vaccine. Repertoires were generated with immunoSEQ multiplex PCR, while TCRdb's copy carries only in-frame clones and drops some. The data show about 87,000 clones, almost 90% seen once. The starting material was peripheral blood, obtained on day 0 of AZD1222 vaccination. These receptors all come from an adult in good health. Each CDR3 is given with its conserved first and last residue. Fields, in order: V gene, D gene, clone size, J gene, CDR3 DNA, CDR3 protein. D genes are given only for firm matches. Only part of the rows carry a size: once, few, many, or a class if the clone is expanded.

V gene: TRBV7-2
D gene: TRBD2
clone size: NA
J gene: TRBJ2-5
CDR3 DNA: TGTGCCAGCAGCTTAGTGGGCGGCGGGGGGATCCAAGAGACCCAGTACTTC
CDR3 protein: CASSLVGGGGIQETQYF

V gene: TRBV3-1/TRBV3-2
D gene: NA
clone size: NA
J gene: TRBJ2-5
CDR3 DNA: TGTGCCAGCAGCCAGTTTGGGGGGGAGACCCAGTACTTC
CDR3 protein: CASSQFGGETQYF

V gene: TRBV5-4
D gene: NA
clone size: NA
J gene: TRBJ2-7
CDR3 DNA: TGTGCCAGCAGCGCCGGGACGGCCCACTCCTACGAGCAGTACTTC
CDR3 protein: CASSAGTAHSYEQYF

V gene: TRBV18
D gene: TRBD2
clone size: NA
J gene: TRBJ2-2
CDR3 DNA: TGTGCCAGCTCACCACGAAAGCGCGGGGGAGGCGACACCGGGGAGCTGTTTTTT
CDR3 protein: CASSPRKRGGGDTGELFF

V gene: TRBV6-2/TRBV6-3
D gene: TRBD2
clone size: NA
J gene: TRBJ2-3
CDR3 DNA: TGTGTCAGCAGTTACCCGGGACTAGCGGGCCACAGAAGTACGCAGTATTTT
CDR3 protein: CVSSYPGLAGHRSTQYF

V gene: TRBV30
D gene: NA
clone size: few
J gene: TRBJ1-5
CDR3 DNA: TGTGCCTGGAGCCGGCAGGGCAATCAGCCCCAGCATTTT
CDR3 protein: CAWSRQGNQPQHF

V gene: TRBV29-1
D gene: TRBD1
clone size: NA
J gene: TRBJ1-2
CDR3 DNA: TGCAGCGAGAAACAGGGGAATGGCTACACCTTC
CDR3 protein: CSEKQGNGYTF

V gene: TRBV19
D gene: TRBD1
clone size: NA
J gene: TRBJ2-2
CDR3 DNA: TGTGCCAGCCTCCCACAGGGGGCTAATAAGCTGTTTTTT
CDR3 protein: CASLPQGANKLFF

V gene: TRBV27
D gene: NA
clone size: once
J gene: TRBJ2-4
CDR3 DNA: TGTGCCAGCAGCGGCGGCGCCAGGGGAAACATTCAGTACTTC
CDR3 protein: CASSGGARGNIQYF

V gene: TRBV6-5
D gene: TRBD1
clone size: NA
J gene: TRBJ1-6
CDR3 DNA: TGTGCCAGCAGTTCTGACAGGGGTAATTCACCCCTCCACTTT
CDR3 protein: CASSSDRGNSPLHF

V gene: TRBV7-9
D gene: TRBD1
clone size: NA
J gene: TRBJ1-1
CDR3 DNA: TGTGCCAGCAGTTCATCCGGGACAGGGGCCCGGGACACTGAAGCTTTCTTT
CDR3 protein: CASSSSGTGARDTEAFF

V gene: TRBV5-1
D gene: TRBD1
clone size: NA
J gene: TRBJ1-2
CDR3 DNA: TGCGCCAGCAGCCCGGGACAGGGTGAGGGCTACACCTTC
CDR3 protein: CASSPGQGEGYTF

V gene: TRBV5-1
D gene: NA
clone size: NA
J gene: TRBJ2-3
CDR3 DNA: TGCGCCAGCAGCTTGGCGGCGGGGGCCAACACAGATACGCAGTATTTT
CDR3 protein: CASSLAAGANTDTQYF

V gene: TRBV28
D gene: NA
clone size: NA
J gene: TRBJ2-3
CDR3 DNA: TGTGCCAGCAGGGAGCGAGGGGCCATAACAGATACGCAGTATTTT
CDR3 protein: CASRERGAITDTQYF

V gene: TRBV6-5
D gene: NA
clone size: NA
J gene: TRBJ1-1
CDR3 DNA: TGTGCCACCTATCCGGCCGGCGCAATGAACACTGAAGCTTTCTTT
CDR3 protein: CATYPAGAMNTEAFF

V gene: TRBV2
D gene: NA
clone size: NA
J gene: TRBJ2-7
CDR3 DNA: TGTGCCAGCAAGGTCTACAGAAACTACGAGCAGTACTTC
CDR3 protein: CASKVYRNYEQYF

V gene: TRBV19
D gene: NA
clone size: NA
J gene: TRBJ1-4
CDR3 DNA: TGTGCCAGTAGTATTCTAAGGACAGTCACTCATGAAAAACTGTTTTTT
CDR3 protein: CASSILRTVTHEKLFF

V gene: TRBV21-1
D gene: NA
clone size: NA
J gene: TRBJ1-6
CDR3 DNA: TGTGCCAGCAGCAAAAGGGAACAGGGGGATAGGAATTCACCCCTCCACTTT
CDR3 protein: CASSKREQGDRNSPLHF

V gene: TRBV5-1
D gene: TRBD2
clone size: NA
J gene: TRBJ2-7
CDR3 DNA: TGCGCCAGCAGTGGGCCGGGGGGCGAGCAGTACTTC
CDR3 protein: CASSGPGGEQYF

V gene: TRBV7-2
D gene: TRBD2
clone size: once
J gene: TRBJ2-1
CDR3 DNA: TGTGCCAGCAGCCCCCCACGGGGGGGGAGCAATGAGCAGTTCTTC
CDR3 protein: CASSPPRGGSNEQFF

V gene: TRBV3-1/TRBV3-2
D gene: NA
clone size: NA
J gene: TRBJ2-3
CDR3 DNA: TGTGCCAGCAGCCCCACGAGTGGGTTTACAGATACGCAGTATTTT
CDR3 protein: CASSPTSGFTDTQYF

V gene: TRBV6-5
D gene: NA
clone size: NA
J gene: TRBJ2-3
CDR3 DNA: TGTGCCAGCAGCGAGGATACGCAGTATTTT
CDR3 protein: CASSEDTQYF

V gene: TRBV19
D gene: NA
clone size: once
J gene: TRBJ1-6
CDR3 DNA: TGTGCCACCCCTCGGGCTGTTTATAATTCACCCCTCCACTTT
CDR3 protein: CATPRAVYNSPLHF

V gene: TRBV5-1
D gene: NA
clone size: NA
J gene: TRBJ1-5
CDR3 DNA: TGCGCCAGCCCCGGGGGGGTCAGCAATCAGCCCCAGCATTTT
CDR3 protein: CASPGGVSNQPQHF

V gene: TRBV12-3/TRBV12-4
D gene: NA
clone size: once
J gene: TRBJ2-5
CDR3 DNA: TGTGCCAGCAGCGCTGACAGGCGAGAGACCCAGTACTTC
CDR3 protein: CASSADRRETQYF

V gene: TRBV6-2/TRBV6-3
D gene: NA
clone size: NA
J gene: TRBJ1-2
CDR3 DNA: TGTGCCAGCAGTAACAGCTATGGCTACACCTTC
CDR3 protein: CASSNSYGYTF

V gene: TRBV3-1/TRBV3-2
D gene: NA
clone size: NA
J gene: TRBJ1-5
CDR3 DNA: TGTGCCAGCAGCTGGGGACGGGGCCCCGATCAGCCCCAGCATTTT
CDR3 protein: CASSWGRGPDQPQHF

V gene: TRBV7-9
D gene: TRBD2
clone size: NA
J gene: TRBJ2-3
CDR3 DNA: TGTGCCAGCAGCATGAATAGCGGGGGGGCGCTCACAGATACGCAGTATTTT
CDR3 protein: CASSMNSGGALTDTQYF

V gene: TRBV2
D gene: TRBD1
clone size: NA
J gene: TRBJ1-1
CDR3 DNA: TGTGCCAGCAAAATCGGGAAGGGGGCAACTGAAGCTTTCTTT
CDR3 protein: CASKIGKGATEAFF

V gene: TRBV12-3/TRBV12-4
D gene: NA
clone size: NA
J gene: TRBJ2-1
CDR3 DNA: TGTGCCAGCAGGGCGCTTTACAATGAGCAGTTCTTC
CDR3 protein: CASRALYNEQFF

V gene: TRBV3-1/TRBV3-2
D gene: TRBD2
clone size: NA
J gene: TRBJ2-3
CDR3 DNA: TGTGCCAGCAGCCCCCTAGGTAGCGGGGGGGTCTCAGATACGCAGTATTTT
CDR3 protein: CASSPLGSGGVSDTQYF

V gene: TRBV7-2
D gene: TRBD1
clone size: NA
J gene: TRBJ2-5
CDR3 DNA: TGTGCCAGCAGCTCCTCACAGGGGGGACAAGAGACCCAGTACTTC
CDR3 protein: CASSSSQGGQETQYF

V gene: TRBV7-9
D gene: NA
clone size: NA
J gene: TRBJ1-2
CDR3 DNA: TGTGCCAGCAGCTTAGGAACGGTACCCGGCTACACCTTC
CDR3 protein: CASSLGTVPGYTF

V gene: TRBV24-1
D gene: NA
clone size: NA
J gene: TRBJ2-3
CDR3 DNA: TGTGCCACCAGTGACCCCGATGGGAGGGATACGCAGTATTTT
CDR3 protein: CATSDPDGRDTQYF

V gene: TRBV2
D gene: TRBD2
clone size: NA
J gene: TRBJ2-5
CDR3 DNA: TGTGCCAGCAGTGGTCAGGCGGGGGGGAAAGAGACCCAGTACTTC
CDR3 protein: CASSGQAGGKETQYF

V gene: TRBV10-3
D gene: TRBD1
clone size: once
J gene: TRBJ1-1
CDR3 DNA: TGTGCCATCAGCACCCGGGACAGGGTGTCTGAAGCTTTCTTT
CDR3 protein: CAISTRDRVSEAFF

V gene: TRBV5-1
D gene: TRBD1
clone size: NA
J gene: TRBJ2-7
CDR3 DNA: TGCGCCAGCAGCCCCCTCGGGACAGCGACGTACGAGCAGTACTTC
CDR3 protein: CASSPLGTATYEQYF

V gene: TRBV27
D gene: NA
clone size: NA
J gene: TRBJ2-7
CDR3 DNA: TGTGCCAGTGACACCCGTCGGGAGCAGTACTTC
CDR3 protein: CASDTRREQYF

V gene: TRBV7-6
D gene: NA
clone size: NA
J gene: TRBJ1-3
CDR3 DNA: TGTGCCAGCGTGACAGGACCCTCTGGAAACACCATATATTTT
CDR3 protein: CASVTGPSGNTIYF

V gene: TRBV4-3
D gene: NA
clone size: NA
J gene: TRBJ2-1
CDR3 DNA: TGCGCCAGCAGCCAAGATCGACAGGCCTCCTACAATGAGCAGTTCTTC
CDR3 protein: CASSQDRQASYNEQFF

V gene: TRBV7-8
D gene: NA
clone size: NA
J gene: TRBJ2-7
CDR3 DNA: TGTGCCAGCAGCTCCTCAGGAGGGAGGTACGAGCAGTACTTC
CDR3 protein: CASSSSGGRYEQYF

V gene: TRBV7-9
D gene: NA
clone size: NA
J gene: TRBJ1-6
CDR3 DNA: TGTGCCAGCGGGCCGGGGGCCCGCAATTCACCCCTCCACTTT
CDR3 protein: CASGPGARNSPLHF

V gene: TRBV5-5
D gene: NA
clone size: NA
J gene: TRBJ1-6
CDR3 DNA: TGTGCCAGCAGCTTGGCAGGGAACAATTCACCCCTCCACTTT
CDR3 protein: CASSLAGNNSPLHF

V gene: TRBV18
D gene: NA
clone size: NA
J gene: TRBJ2-1
CDR3 DNA: TGTGCCAGCTCACCACCGGTGATAAGGAATGAGCAGTTCTTC
CDR3 protein: CASSPPVIRNEQFF

V gene: TRBV30
D gene: NA
clone size: NA
J gene: TRBJ1-4
CDR3 DNA: TGTGCCTGGAGTGTCGGGCAGGGCTATGAAAAACTGTTTTTT
CDR3 protein: CAWSVGQGYEKLFF

V gene: TRBV9
D gene: TRBD2
clone size: once
J gene: TRBJ2-3
CDR3 DNA: TGTGCCAGCAGCGTCTCGGGGGGGCTTGATACGCAGTATTTT
CDR3 protein: CASSVSGGLDTQYF

V gene: TRBV6-6
D gene: TRBD1
clone size: NA
J gene: TRBJ1-1
CDR3 DNA: TGTGCCAGCAGCCCTCCAGGGGGAAACACTGAAGCTTTCTTT
CDR3 protein: CASSPPGGNTEAFF

V gene: TRBV4-3
D gene: NA
clone size: NA
J gene: TRBJ2-7
CDR3 DNA: TGCGCCAGCAGCCAAGCTGTGTGGGGCAAACCCCCCTACGAGCAGTACTTC
CDR3 protein: CASSQAVWGKPPYEQYF

V gene: TRBV6-6
D gene: NA
clone size: NA
J gene: TRBJ1-2
CDR3 DNA: TGTGCCAGCAGTTATAGTTTTGGGCAGGGGAATGGCTACACCTTC
CDR3 protein: CASSYSFGQGNGYTF

V gene: TRBV18
D gene: NA
clone size: NA
J gene: TRBJ1-2
CDR3 DNA: TGTGCCAGCTCGTTAGGGGCAGGGGAATATGGCTACACCTTC
CDR3 protein: CASSLGAGEYGYTF

V gene: TRBV5-1
D gene: TRBD1
clone size: NA
J gene: TRBJ1-2
CDR3 DNA: TGCGCCAGCAGCTCGCCCGACAGGGGAGTATCTGTCGGCTATGGCTACACCTTC
CDR3 protein: CASSSPDRGVSVGYGYTF

V gene: TRBV29-1
D gene: NA
clone size: NA
J gene: TRBJ2-2
CDR3 DNA: TGCAGCGTTCGGACCCAGAACACCGGGGAGCTGTTTTTT
CDR3 protein: CSVRTQNTGELFF

V gene: TRBV7-3
D gene: NA
clone size: NA
J gene: TRBJ1-6
CDR3 DNA: TGTGCCAGCAGCGATCAGGGTGGGAGTTCACCCCTCCACTTT
CDR3 protein: CASSDQGGSSPLHF

V gene: TRBV5-1
D gene: TRBD2
clone size: NA
J gene: TRBJ2-1
CDR3 DNA: TGCGCCAGCAGCCCGGTAGCGGGGGGGCCGGAGCAGTTCTTC
CDR3 protein: CASSPVAGGPEQFF

V gene: TRBV6-5
D gene: NA
clone size: NA
J gene: TRBJ2-2
CDR3 DNA: TGTGCCAGCAAACCGAACACCGGGGAGCTGTTTTTT
CDR3 protein: CASKPNTGELFF